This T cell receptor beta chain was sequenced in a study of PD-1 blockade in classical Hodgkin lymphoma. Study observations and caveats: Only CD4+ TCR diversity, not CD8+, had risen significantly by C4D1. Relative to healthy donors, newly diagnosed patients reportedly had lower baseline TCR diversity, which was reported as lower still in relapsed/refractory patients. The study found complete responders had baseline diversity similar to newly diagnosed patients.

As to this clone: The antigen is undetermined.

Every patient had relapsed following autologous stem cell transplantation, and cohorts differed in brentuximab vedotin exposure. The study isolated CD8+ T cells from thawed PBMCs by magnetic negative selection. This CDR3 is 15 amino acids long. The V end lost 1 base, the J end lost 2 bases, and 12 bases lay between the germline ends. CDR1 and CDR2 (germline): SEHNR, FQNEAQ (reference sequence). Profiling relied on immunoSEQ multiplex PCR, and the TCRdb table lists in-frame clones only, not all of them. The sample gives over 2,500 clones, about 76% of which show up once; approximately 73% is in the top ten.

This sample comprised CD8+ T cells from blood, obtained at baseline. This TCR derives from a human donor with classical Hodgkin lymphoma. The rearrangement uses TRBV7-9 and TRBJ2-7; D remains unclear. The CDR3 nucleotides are TGTGCCAGCAGCTTAGTGCCATCACCTACCTACGAGCAGTACTTC. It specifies CASSLVPSPTYEQYF.